Following are 12 T cell receptor beta chains from one sample sequenced in a study of post-analysis software for immune sequencing data. No antigen is known for these receptors. The TCR beta cDNA libraries carried unique molecular identifiers. In TCRdb, the PCR reads were re-called with MiXCR into one record per CDR3 protein. Counted here are hundreds of thousands of distinct CDR3 sequences, 59% occurring once; the ten biggest clones make up around 11%. Points from the study as a whole: Included in a set of several TRBV segments more frequent in patients than controls were TRBV5-6, TRBV5-1 and TRBV20-1.

Sequencing was done on a sample of blood. These receptor sequences come from a girl aged 2 to 10 with multiple sclerosis.

This chain joins TRBV24-1 and TRBJ2-1; 11 nucleotides match TRBD2. Germline CDR1 is KGHDR and CDR2 is SFDVKD. The CDR3 length is 17 residues. V dropped 4 bases and J dropped 4; count of bases not matched to a gene: 8. CDR3 residues: CATSDPSSGGQYNEQFF. Here the CDR3 DNA reads TGTGCCACCAGTGACCCATCTAGCGGGGGGCAATACAATGAGCAGTTCTTC.

The chain joins TRBV7-2 to TRBJ2-5, with 12 nucleotides matching TRBD2. The V segment lost 4 bases and the J segment 1 base; nucleotides outside the gene matches: 10. Germline V gene sequence: CDR1 SGHTA, CDR2 FQGNSA. The length of the CDR3 is 18 residues. CDR3 in amino acids: CASSSKGLAGLPQETQYF. CDR3 nucleotide sequence: TGTGCCAGCAGCTCGAAGGGACTAGCGGGTCTTCCCCAAGAGACCCAGTACTTC.

The rearrangement links TRBV6-2 or TRBV6-3 to TRBJ2-7, with D unclear. The length of the CDR3 is 13 residues. In germline, CDR1 is MNHEY, CDR2 SVGEGT. Trimming cost V 4 bases and J 2 bases, with 9 bases left between them. CDR3 nucleotides: TGTGCCAGCAGTTTACCAAACACCTACGAGCAGTACTTC. Encoded protein: CASSLPNTYEQYF.

The V and J genes are TRBV15 and TRBJ1-1, with D hard to call. Germline V gives CDR1 LNHNV, CDR2 YYDKDF (reference sequence). V was pared by 2 bases and J by 3 bases, with 7 bases between. The length of the CDR3 is 13 residues. CDR3: CATSRRMDTEAFF. The CDR3 bases are TGTGCCACCAGCAGACGGATGGACACTGAAGCTTTCTTT.

The chain combines TRBV7-2 with TRBJ2-5; 14 nucleotides align to TRBD2. CDR1 SGHTA and CDR2 FQGNSA come from the germline V gene. V gave up 1 base and J gave up 2 bases; unmatched junction bases: 3. The CDR3 is made up of 17 amino acids. The CDR3 DNA is TGTGCCAGCAGCTTAGGACTAGCGGGGGGGCTACAAGAGACCCAGTACTTC. The encoded protein is CASSLGLAGGLQETQYF.

The chain links TRBV6-1 to TRBJ1-1; D perhaps matches TRBD1 (5 bases). The CDR3 sequence is 13 residues long. Trimming shortened V by 4 bases and J by 5 bases, and 11 bases separated the two germline ends. Germline assignment: CDR1 MNHNS and CDR2 SASEGT. The CDR3 DNA reads TGTGCCAGCAGTGTACGCTGGGGGACTGAAGCTTTCTTT. The encoded protein is CASSVRWGTEAFF.

Notes on this clonotype: One junction end disagrees with the germline gene, perhaps due to a read error. The chain uses TRBV18 and TRBJ2-1; D might be TRBD2 (5 bases). The CDR3 is 15 amino acids. Germline assignment: CDR1 KGHSH and CDR2 LQKENI. For the CDR3, the DNA is TGTGCCGGCTCACCAAAGTGGTCGGGGTGCAATGAGCAGTTCTTC. This encodes CAGSPKWSGCNEQFF.

The V gene is TRBV20-1, the J gene TRBJ2-1, with TRBD2 as a possible D gene (5 bases). This CDR3 has 16 residues. The germline V and J ends were trimmed by 3 bases and 0 bases, with 15 bases remaining between them. Germline V gene lookup returns CDR1 DFQATT and CDR2 SNEGSKA (reference sequence). The CDR3 region has the DNA TGCAGTGCTAGCCCCGGGGTCACCATCTCCTACAATGAGCAGTTCTTC. It translates to CSASPGVTISYNEQFF.

The chain joins TRBV29-1 to TRBJ1-4; D uncertain. The CDR3 has 10 amino acids. The V end was cut by 3 bases, the J end by 13 bases, with 9 bases between. Germline V gives CDR1 SQVTM, CDR2 ANQGSEA. This CDR3 is CSVEAGRLFF. The DNA of the CDR3 is TGCAGCGTTGAGGCCGGCAGACTGTTTTTT.

The V and J genes are TRBV7-9 and TRBJ2-3; D not certain. The V gene lost 1 base and the J gene lost 6 bases, with 8 bases spanning the gap. Germline V gene data show CDR1 as SEHNR and CDR2 as FQNEAQ (reference sequence). The CDR3 is 13 residues long. This CDR3 reads CASSLGVYDTQYF. The CDR3 nucleotides read TGTGCCAGCAGCTTAGGGGTTTACGATACGCAGTATTTT.

This clonotype has more than one count but fewer than ten. The chain links TRBV20-1 to TRBJ2-5; 12 bases fit TRBD2. The CDR3 sequence is 17 residues long. V lost 3 bases, J lost 5 bases, and 13 bases stayed unmatched. Germline-derived CDR1 and CDR2 are DFQATT and SNEGSKA (reference sequence). Written as DNA, the CDR3 is TGCAGTGCTAGTAAGCAGCTAGCGGGAGGGCCTCATGAGACCCAGTACTTC. As protein: CSASKQLAGGPHETQYF.

The chain uses TRBV5-1 and TRBJ2-5; D not resolved. Per germline, CDR1 SGHRS and CDR2 YFSETQ. V was cut by 0 bases and J by 5 bases, with 8 bases left in between. The CDR3 is 13 amino acids. Here the CDR3 DNA reads TGCGCCAGCAGCTTGGACGGGTCGGAGACCCAGTACTTC. Translating gives CASSLDGSETQYF. The whole variable domain, remainder taken from reference TRBV5-1 and TRBJ2-5, is KAGVTQTPRYLIKTRGQQVTLSCSPISGHRSVSWYQQTPGQGLQFLFEYFSETQRNKGNFPGRFSGRQFSNSRSEMNVSTLELGDSALYLCASSLDGSETQYFGPGTRLLVL.